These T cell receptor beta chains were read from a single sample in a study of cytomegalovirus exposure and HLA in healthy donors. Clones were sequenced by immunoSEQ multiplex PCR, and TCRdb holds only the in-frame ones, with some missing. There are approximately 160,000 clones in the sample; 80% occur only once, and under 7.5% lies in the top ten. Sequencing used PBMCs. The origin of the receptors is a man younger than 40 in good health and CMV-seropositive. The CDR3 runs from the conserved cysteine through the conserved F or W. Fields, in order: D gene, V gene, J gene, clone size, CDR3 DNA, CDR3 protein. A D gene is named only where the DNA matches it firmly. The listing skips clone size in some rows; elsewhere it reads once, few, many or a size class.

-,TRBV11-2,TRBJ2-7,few,TGTGCCAGCACCGGTCGGAGATCCTACGAGCAGTACTTC,CASTGRRSYEQYF
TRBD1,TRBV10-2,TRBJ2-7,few,TGCGCCAGCCAGAAAATGACAGGGCGGACGGGCGAGCAGTACTTC,CASQKMTGRTGEQYF
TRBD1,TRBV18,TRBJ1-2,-,TGTGCCAGCTCACCACCGACAGGGGATTATGGCTACACCTTC,CASSPPTGDYGYTF
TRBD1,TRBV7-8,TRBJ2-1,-,TGTGCCAGCAGCTTAAGAGTGGGACAGGTCTACAATGAGCAGTTCTTC,CASSLRVGQVYNEQFF
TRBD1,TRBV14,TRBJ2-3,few,TGTGCCAGCAGCCACTGGGACAGGAGCACAGATACGCAGTATTTT,CASSHWDRSTDTQYF
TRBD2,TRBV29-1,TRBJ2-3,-,TGCAGCGTGGGACAGAAGAGGCTAGCGGGACCACACAGCACAGATACGCAGTATTTT,CSVGQKRLAGPHSTDTQYF
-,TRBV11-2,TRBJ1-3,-,TGTGCCAGCAGCCCCGACAGCACTGGAAACACCATATATTTT,CASSPDSTGNTIYF
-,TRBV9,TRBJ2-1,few,TGTGCCAGCAGCGCCCAAGGGGGGGCGCTTTACAATGAGCAGTTCTTC,CASSAQGGALYNEQFF
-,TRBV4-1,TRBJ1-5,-,TGCGCCAGCAGCCAAGTGGCGGGGGATAGCAATCAGCCCCAGCATTTT,CASSQVAGDSNQPQHF
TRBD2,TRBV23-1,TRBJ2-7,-,TGCGCCAGCAGTCAATCGCCAAGCGGGGGCTACCTTACATCCTACGAGCAGTACTTC,CASSQSPSGGYLTSYEQYF
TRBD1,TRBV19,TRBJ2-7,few,TGTGCCAGTAGTATTGCCGGAACCGGGACAGTCTACGAGCAGTACTTC,CASSIAGTGTVYEQYF
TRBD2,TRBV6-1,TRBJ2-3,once,TGTGCCAGCAGTGAATCCGGGACTACCACAGATACGCAGTATTTT,CASSESGTTTDTQYF
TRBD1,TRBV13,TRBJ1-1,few,TGTGCCAGCAGCTCCCGGGACAGGGGAACTGAAGCTTTCTTT,CASSSRDRGTEAFF
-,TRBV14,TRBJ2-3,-,TGTGCCAGCAGCCAAGGTGCGGGGATCACAGATACGCAGTATTTT,CASSQGAGITDTQYF
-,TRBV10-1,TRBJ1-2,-,TGCGCCAGCAGTGAGTCGATTTACAGGTATGGCTACACCTTC,CASSESIYRYGYTF
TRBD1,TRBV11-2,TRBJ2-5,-,TGTGCCAGCAACCACCTTGGACAGGGGGCCCAAGAGACCCAGTACTTC,CASNHLGQGAQETQYF
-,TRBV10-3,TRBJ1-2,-,TGTGCCATGGGTAGGGGCCACAGGAACTATGGCTACACCTTC,CAMGRGHRNYGYTF
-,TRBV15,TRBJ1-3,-,TGTGCCACCAGCAGAGACAGGGAACCCGCTGGAAACACCATATATTTT,CATSRDREPAGNTIYF
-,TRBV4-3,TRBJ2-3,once,TGCGCCAGCAGCCAAGAGGGACTGTTTAGCACAGATACGCAGTATTTT,CASSQEGLFSTDTQYF
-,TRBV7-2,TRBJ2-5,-,TGTGCCAGCAGCTTATCTCTGTTGAGCGGGCTGGAGACCCAGTACTTC,CASSLSLLSGLETQYF
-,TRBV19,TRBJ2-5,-,TGTGCCAGTAGTCCTAGGACAGTATCGAAGACCCAGTACTTC,CASSPRTVSKTQYF
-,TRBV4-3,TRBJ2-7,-,TGCGCCAGCAGCCAAGACGCACAGAGCTCCTACGAGCAGTACTTC,CASSQDAQSSYEQYF
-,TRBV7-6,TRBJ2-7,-,TGTGCCAGCAGCTCACCGGGACTCTTGTCCTACGAGCAGTACTTC,CASSSPGLLSYEQYF
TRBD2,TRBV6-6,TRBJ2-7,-,TGTGCCACTAAGGGACTAGCGGGAGGCGAGCAGTACTTC,CATKGLAGGEQYF
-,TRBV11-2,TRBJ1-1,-,TGTGCCAGCAGCTATGTGGGGGCGAACACTGAAGCTTTCTTT,CASSYVGANTEAFF
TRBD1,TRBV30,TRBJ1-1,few,TGTGCCTGGAGAGAAGGGGGCGCGGGGACTGAAGCTTTCTTT,CAWREGGAGTEAFF
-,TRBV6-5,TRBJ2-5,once,TGTGCCAGCAGTCTTCGGGTGCAAGAGACCCAGTACTTC,CASSLRVQETQYF
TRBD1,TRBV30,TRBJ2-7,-,TGTGCCTGGAGTCTAAGACAGGGGGCGTACGAGCAGTACTTC,CAWSLRQGAYEQYF
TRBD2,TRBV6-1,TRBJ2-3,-,TGTGCCAGCAGTGAAATTGGACTAGCGAAACGCACAGATACGCAGTATTTT,CASSEIGLAKRTDTQYF
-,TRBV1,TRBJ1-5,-,TGCACCAGCAGCCAAGATAGGGACAGGGAGGAATATCAGCCCCAGCATTTT,CTSSQDRDREEYQPQHF
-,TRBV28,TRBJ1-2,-,TGTGCCAGCAGTTTAGGAGGACAGCATTCTAACTATGGCTACACCTTC,CASSLGGQHSNYGYTF
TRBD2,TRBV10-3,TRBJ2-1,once,TGTGCCATCAGTGAATTGGCGGGGGGCAGCAATGAGCAGTTCTTC,CAISELAGGSNEQFF
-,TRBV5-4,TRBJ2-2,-,TGTGCCAGCAGCTTGGACAGATACACCGGGGAGCTGTTTTTT,CASSLDRYTGELFF
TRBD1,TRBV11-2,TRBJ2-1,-,TGTGCCAGCAGCTTAGTTTTTGGGGACAGGGTGGACAATGAGCAGTTCTTC,CASSLVFGDRVDNEQFF
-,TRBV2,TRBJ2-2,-,TGTGCCAGCAGTGGGGGGGGCGCCGGGGAGCTGTTTTTT,CASSGGGAGELFF
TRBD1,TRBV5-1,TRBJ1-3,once,TGCGCCAGCAGCGTGGACAGGGGATCTGGAAACACCATATATTTT,CASSVDRGSGNTIYF
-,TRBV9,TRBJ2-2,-,TGTGCCAGCAGCCTTCGACGGGGGAACACCGGGGAGCTGTTTTTT,CASSLRRGNTGELFF
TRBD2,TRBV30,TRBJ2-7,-,TGTGCCTGGAGTGATGGGACTAGCGGCTACGAGCAGTACTTC,CAWSDGTSGYEQYF
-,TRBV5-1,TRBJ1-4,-,TGCGCCAGCAGGCCAAGAGGGATTAATGAAAAACTGTTTTTT,CASRPRGINEKLFF
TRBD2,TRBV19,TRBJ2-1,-,TGTGCCAGTAGTCCCCGGGCCACGGGGGGGCTATACAATGAGCAGTTCTTC,CASSPRATGGLYNEQFF
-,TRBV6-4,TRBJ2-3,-,TGTGCCAGCGGTGACGCCAGACTAGTTTCATACACAGATACGCAGTATTTT,CASGDARLVSYTDTQYF
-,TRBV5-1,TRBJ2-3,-,TGCGCCAGCAGCTCGGGGGACACAGATACGCAGTATTTT,CASSSGDTDTQYF
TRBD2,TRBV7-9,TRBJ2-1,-,TGTGCCAGCAGCTTAGGGCCACTACTGGGGGGGGGACTCGATGAGCAGTTCTTC,CASSLGPLLGGGLDEQFF
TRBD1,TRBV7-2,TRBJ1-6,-,TGTGCCAGCAGCCCCGCCGGGACAGGGGAATCACCCCTCCACTTT,CASSPAGTGESPLHF
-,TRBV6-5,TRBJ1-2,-,TGTGCCAGCAGTCGCGTCGGGAACCAAGGACCTGGCTACACCTTC,CASSRVGNQGPGYTF
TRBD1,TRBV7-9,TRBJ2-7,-,TGTTCCAGCAGCTCGAGGGGGCGCATCTACTTC,CSSSSRGRIYF
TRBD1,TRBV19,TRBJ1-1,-,TGTGCCAGTAAGACGGACAGGGGCGACACTGAAGCTTTCTTT,CASKTDRGDTEAFF
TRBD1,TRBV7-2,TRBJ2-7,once,TGTGCCAGCAGCCCCAGGACAGGGTCCTACGAGCAGTACTTC,CASSPRTGSYEQYF